Given below is one TCR beta chain in context. The naive CD8 fraction comprised CD45RO-negative cells positively selected for CCR7 and excluded terminally differentiated effector memory CD45RA+ cells. This specimen belongs to a study of shared clonotypes between healthy human individuals. Germline V gene data show CDR1 as SGHRS and CDR2 as YFSETQ. The CDR3 is 12 amino acids. The V gene lost 0 bases and the J gene lost 8 bases, with 8 bases spanning the gap. The authors loaded about 200 ng DNA, around 32,000 T cell genomes, into sorted-subset replicate PCRs. This table comes from immunoSEQ multiplex PCR, and its TCRdb copy is limited to in-frame clones, with some not included. The data show roughly 1,800,000 clones, roughly 94% seen once.

This clonotype was obtained from a man younger than 35 in good health. Source material: naive CD8+ T cells sorted from blood. The V call is TRBV5-1, the J call TRBJ1-2, with D uncertain. DNA for the CDR3: TGCGCCAGCAGCTTGGCGCTGGAAGGCTACACCTTC. This gives the protein CASSLALEGYTF. The complete variable domain, with remaining parts taken from reference TRBV5-1 and TRBJ1-2, reads KAGVTQTPRYLIKTRGQQVTLSCSPISGHRSVSWYQQTPGQGLQFLFEYFSETQRNKGNFPGRFSGRQFSNSRSEMNVSTLELGDSALYLCASSLALEGYTFGSGTRLTVV.